Listed below are T cell receptor beta chains from one sample, sequenced in a study of T-cell reconstitution after alpha-beta-depleted transplantation in children. MiXCR was run by TCRdb on the PCR reads, yielding one entry per CDR3 protein. The sample yields some 500,000 distinct CDR3 sequences, around 18% seen once. Sample: PBMCs from the stem cell graft donor, taken from the stem cell graft. The receptors come from a human donor who donated a stem cell graft to a child with acute lymphoblastic leukemia. Both conserved end residues are trimmed from each CDR3.

j_call v_call cdr3_length cdr3_aa
TRBJ2-3 TRBV6-1 14 ATAGGSSGFTDTQY
TRBJ1-5 TRBV12-3/TRBV12-4 15 ASSHASTMGGNQPQH
TRBJ1-2 TRBV30 12 AWTRDSIVYGYT
TRBJ2-1 TRBV3-1 9 ASREDNEQF
TRBJ2-1 TRBV20-1 13 SARGYGSSYNEQF
TRBJ1-2 TRBV20-1 12 SAIYQGGGYGYT
TRBJ1-1 TRBV10-2 12 ASRELQGGTEAF
TRBJ2-7 TRBV5-1 13 ASSRPEGRTYEQY
TRBJ1-1 TRBV19 14 ASSSHRGFVNTEAF
TRBJ1-5 TRBV20-1 11 SARGRGPQPQH
TRBJ1-2 TRBV20-1 11 SASRTGTYGYT
TRBJ2-2 TRBV29-1 12 SVPQGGKTGELF
TRBJ2-3 TRBV9 13 ASSVQGPRTDTQY
TRBJ1-6 TRBV21-1 15 ASSKAVGKGSNSPLH
TRBJ2-4 TRBV3-1 13 ASSYGGSYPDIQY
TRBJ1-1 TRBV7-9 13 ASNYPRAGETEAF
TRBJ1-2 TRBV30 13 AWNNYKSNNYGYT
TRBJ2-5 TRBV20-1 14 SARVLDSGRKETQY
TRBJ2-5 TRBV20-1 12 SAKIAGGRETQY
TRBJ2-1 TRBV12-3/TRBV12-4 14 ASSSSGTSGYNEQF
TRBJ2-7 TRBV5-6 12 ASSLGLTAYEQY
TRBJ1-6 TRBV15 13 ATSREGSYNSPLH
TRBJ1-1 TRBV20-1 10 SASKWNTEAF
TRBJ1-2 TRBV11-1 16 ASSRVPGVDRRMVGYT
TRBJ2-3 TRBV27 18 ASSLSYPSGSPKSTDTQY
TRBJ1-1 TRBV25-1 10 ASSPRGPEAF
TRBJ2-1 TRBV19 13 ASSTIAGVPPEQF
TRBJ2-5 TRBV18 12 ASSPRRPVETQY
TRBJ2-7 TRBV20-1 13 SARDPDSPTYEQY
TRBJ2-5 TRBV5-1 13 ASSLVAGGGETQY
TRBJ2-5 TRBV7-9 10 ASSSILETQY
TRBJ2-3 TRBV27 13 ASSLGAEQGDTQY
TRBJ1-1 TRBV4-1 15 ASSQVLRQKMNTEAF
TRBJ2-1 TRBV29-1 11 SVEGLALREQF
TRBJ1-2 TRBV27 12 ASRLAGTEGGYT
TRBJ1-5 TRBV20-1 13 SAGKQGTSNQPQH
TRBJ2-1 TRBV11-2 16 ASSLEALGLAGLYEQF
TRBJ2-6 TRBV9 14 ASSVQGGSGANVLT
TRBJ2-1 TRBV4-1 13 ASSQGLAVTNEQF
TRBJ1-1 TRBV11-2 11 ASSPYAGTEAF
TRBJ1-3 TRBV3-1 15 ASSPVSLRDGGNTIY
TRBJ2-7 TRBV5-1 13 ASSLVGDINYEQY
TRBJ1-1 TRBV11-1 10 ASSLASSEAF
TRBJ1-1 TRBV29-1 11 SVGRGRWTEAF
TRBJ1-2 TRBV5-1 11 ASSSPGQDGYT
TRBJ1-5 TRBV5-1 12 ASSHTGGNQPQH